Following are 10 T cell receptor beta chains from one sample sequenced in a study of T cells in Graves' hyperthyroidism and ophthalmopathy. Template material for amplifying TCR beta CDR3 regions consisted of RNA transcripts. RT-PCR in the first round (using the HTBI primer set) targeted the TCR CDR3. TCRdb itself ran the multiplex PCR reads through MiXCR, one entry per CDR3 protein. Of 600,000 to 650,000 distinct CDR3 sequences listed, 20% were seen once; the top ten hold 34%. Sequenced material: blood. These receptors were obtained from a man aged 30-40 years with Graves' ophthalmopathy.

On this clonotype: At one end the junction does not follow the germline gene, possibly because of a read error. The CDR3 loop reads CASSQRTTQETRYF. DNA of the CDR3: TGTGCCAGCAGTCAACGGACTACACAAGAGACCCGGTACTTC. This rearrangement joins TRBV13 to TRBJ2-5; tentatively, D is TRBD2 (6 bases). The CDR3 spans 14 residues. Germline V lookup: CDR1 PRHDT, CDR2 FYEKMQ (reference sequence).

This clonotype was detected only a few times. The rearrangement links TRBV28 to TRBJ1-6, with a possible D match to TRBD1 (5 bases). Germline V gives CDR1 MDHEN, CDR2 SYDVKM. Deletions cut 1 base from V and 5 bases from J, with 6 bases between. The CDR3 runs to 14 residues. In DNA form, the CDR3 reads TGTGCCAGCAGTTTATCGACAGATAATTCACCCCTCCACTTT. This translates into CASSLSTDNSPLHF.

V is TRBV6-1 and J is TRBJ2-7; 8 nucleotides align to TRBD2. Germline V lookup: CDR1 MNHNS, CDR2 SASEGT. The trim removed 5 bases at V and 3 bases at J, leaving 12 bases unmatched. The CDR3 length is 16 residues. The CDR3 reads CASSYFPGLGGYEQYF. In nucleotides, the CDR3 is TGTGCCAGCAGTTATTTCCCGGGACTAGGGGGCTACGAGCAGTACTTC.

V usage is TRBV3-1 and J usage is TRBJ2-4; 15 bases match TRBD2. This CDR3 is 21 amino acids long. Germline values: CDR1 LGHDT, CDR2 YNNKEL (reference sequence). Losses at the gene ends were 4 bases for V and 0 bases for J; bases not matched to a gene: 13. This CDR3 reads CASSPLPPGLAGGLAKNIQYF. CDR3 DNA sequence: TGTGCCAGCAGCCCGTTACCACCTGGACTAGCGGGAGGGCTAGCCAAAAACATTCAGTACTTC. The full variable domain, rest sourced from reference TRBV3-1 and TRBJ2-4, is DTAVSQTPKYLVTQMGNDKSIKCEQNLGHDTMYWYKQDSKKFLKIMFSYNNKELIINETVPNRFSPKSPDKAHLNLHINSLELGDSAVYFCASSPLPPGLAGGLAKNIQYFGAGTRLSVL.

A single count supports this clonotype. This chain joins TRBV9 and TRBJ1-2, with 8 bases identical to TRBD1. After removal of 3 bases from V and 3 bases from J, the junction contained 4 bases not matched to a gene. Germline V CDR1 and CDR2: SGDLS, YYNGEE. This CDR3 spans 14 amino acids. The CDR3 loop is CASSGLTGDYGYTF. The CDR3 nucleotides read TGTGCCAGCAGCGGCCTGACAGGGGACTATGGCTACACCTTC.

The rearrangement uses TRBV2 and TRBJ2-7, with D unresolved. The CDR3 spans 13 residues. V lost 6 bases and J 2 bases, leaving 11 bases between the germline ends. Germline V gene data show CDR1 as SNHLY and CDR2 as FYNNEI. CDR3 residues: CASRLNGPYEQYF. CDR3 DNA: TGTGCCAGCAGATTGAACGGGCCCTACGAGCAGTACTTC.

This clonotype has at least ten counts. The chain links TRBV7-2 to TRBJ1-5; 12 bases fit TRBD1. CDR3 length equals 16 residues. Germline-derived CDR1 and CDR2 are SGHTA and FQGNSA. The V and J ends lost 0 bases and 6 bases, in that order; junction bases with no gene match: 3. As DNA, the CDR3 is TGTGCCAGCAGCTTAGCCGGGACAGGGGGCGTTCAGCCCCAGCATTTT. It is translated as CASSLAGTGGVQPQHF.

This clonotype was recorded at least ten times. This chain links TRBV28 with TRBJ1-1; D remains unclear. Per the germline V gene, CDR1 is MDHEN and CDR2 is SYDVKM. V was pared by 6 bases and J by 5 bases, with 10 bases between. This CDR3 has 12 residues. CDR3 region: CASSPVRTEAFF. As DNA, the CDR3 is TGTGCCAGCAGCCCCGTAAGAACTGAAGCTTTCTTT.

In this sample, this clonotype turned up many times. The chain carries TRBV28 and TRBJ2-7; D ambiguous. Germline V gene data show CDR1 as MDHEN and CDR2 as SYDVKM. The CDR3 runs 16 residues. With 3 bases removed from V and 8 bases from J, the gap between germline ends came to 23 bases. In DNA form, the CDR3 reads TGTGCCAGCAGTTTTGCCCCCCGGGTTAGACGTACGAAGCAGTACTTC. Translation gives CASSFAPRVRRTKQYF.

This clonotype was seen only a few times. V is TRBV7-9 and J is TRBJ2-1; D perhaps matches TRBD1 (6 bases). The V gene lost 5 bases and the J gene lost 4 bases, with 12 bases spanning the gap. The germline gives CDR1 SEHNR, CDR2 FQNEAQ (reference sequence). The CDR3 is 14 residues long. The CDR3 region has the DNA TGTGCCAGCAGCGGACAGCCCAAATACAATGAGCAGTTCTTC. Amino acids: CASSGQPKYNEQFF.